The rows below give T cell receptor beta chains drawn from one sample of a study of PD-L1 blockade in urothelial cancer. The repertoire was sequenced with immunoSEQ multiplex PCR; TCRdb's copy has only in-frame clones and lacks some. The profile shows around 79,000 clones, approximately 80% of them singletons. The sample here was PBMCs, taken around atezolizumab (anti-PD-L1) treatment. These receptor sequences come from a man between 40 and 49 years old with urothelial cancer. The CDR3 runs from the conserved cysteine through the conserved F or W. Each record gives: CDR3 protein, CDR3 DNA, D gene, J gene, clone size, V gene. The D gene is left open where the match is weak. The size field is filled for only some rows; it gives once, few, many or a size class.

CASSFGGAGDFQETQYF	TGTGCCAGCAGCTTTGGGGGAGCGGGAGACTTCCAAGAGACCCAGTACTTC	TRBD2	TRBJ2-5	many	TRBV11-1
CASSYWQNTEAFF	TGTGCCAGCAGTTATTGGCAGAACACTGAAGCTTTCTTT	.	TRBJ1-1	.	TRBV6-5
CAFTDRGFAGELFF	TGTGCCTTCACAGATAGAGGGTTCGCCGGGGAGCTGTTTTTT	.	TRBJ2-2	.	TRBV30
CASSLPGGSSIQYF	TGTGCCAGCAGCTTGCCTGGCGGGAGCTCAATCCAGTACTTC	TRBD2	TRBJ2-5	.	TRBV5-4
CASRVGGQPDEKLFF	TGCGCCAGCAGGGTCGGGGGACAGCCCGATGAAAAACTGTTTTTT	TRBD1	TRBJ1-4	.	TRBV5-1
CASSQDRGASGNTIYF	TGCGCCAGCAGCCAGGATCGTGGGGCCTCTGGAAACACCATATATTTT	.	TRBJ1-3	.	TRBV4-1
CSVGTGERFGELFF	TGCAGCGTCGGAACAGGGGAGAGGTTCGGGGAGCTGTTTTTT	TRBD1	TRBJ2-2	.	TRBV29-1
CASSRVGGSSYEQYF	TGTGCCAGCAGCCGGGTGGGGGGTAGTTCCTACGAGCAGTACTTC	.	TRBJ2-7	.	TRBV7-2
CASSFTGEAGELFF	TGTGCCAGCAGTTTTACAGGGGAGGCCGGGGAGCTGTTTTTT	.	TRBJ2-2	.	TRBV7-2
CASSRVAGGRTDTQYF	TGTGCCAGCAGCCGCGTAGCGGGAGGCCGCACAGATACGCAGTATTTT	TRBD2	TRBJ2-3	once	TRBV4-2
CASVGPAGPPYEQYF	TGTGCCAGCGTGGGTCCTGCGGGGCCCCCCTACGAGCAGTACTTC	.	TRBJ2-7	.	TRBV6-5
CASSFGQGFSNGELFF	TGTGCCAGCAGCTTTGGACAGGGGTTTTCTAACGGGGAGCTGTTTTTT	TRBD1	TRBJ2-2	.	TRBV7-9
CASSLVRGTRDLRGYTF	TGTGCCAGCAGCTTAGTTCGAGGGACACGGGACCTCCGTGGCTACACCTTC	.	TRBJ1-2	.	TRBV11-2
CASSPQTQGAGNTIYF	TGTGCCAGCTCACCACAGACGCAGGGGGCTGGAAACACCATATATTTT	TRBD1	TRBJ1-3	.	TRBV18
CASSRPGNEQYF	TGTGCCAGCTCACGGCCAGGGAACGAGCAGTACTTC	.	TRBJ2-7	.	TRBV18
CASSLEGDTEAFF	TGTGCCAGCAGCTTAGAAGGAGACACTGAAGCTTTCTTT	.	TRBJ1-1	.	TRBV11-2
CASSLFGGLSTDTQYF	TGTGCCAGCAGCTTATTCGGGGGACTGAGCACAGATACGCAGTATTTT	.	TRBJ2-3	few	TRBV7-2
CASSLRRLAGYEQYF	TGTGCCAGCAGCTTACGACGACTAGCGGGATACGAGCAGTACTTC	TRBD2	TRBJ2-7	.	TRBV7-8
CASSDRDSGQETQYF	TGTGCCAGCAGTGACCGGGACTCAGGGCAAGAGACCCAGTACTTC	.	TRBJ2-5	.	TRBV6-6
CSVVERTGGGEAFF	TGCAGCGTTGTCGAAAGAACAGGGGGAGGTGAAGCTTTCTTT	TRBD1	TRBJ1-1	few	TRBV29-1
CAWSVPWQGVTEAFF	TGTGCCTGGAGTGTACCGTGGCAGGGGGTAACTGAAGCTTTCTTT	TRBD1	TRBJ1-1	.	TRBV30
CASSSAGTSNNEQFF	TGTGCCAGCAGCTCCGCCGGGACTAGCAACAATGAGCAGTTCTTC	TRBD2	TRBJ2-1	.	TRBV7-2
CASSTNQGADYGYTF	TGTGCCAGCAGTACCAACCAGGGGGCTGACTATGGCTACACCTTC	TRBD1	TRBJ1-2	.	TRBV6-5
CASRLQGMNTEAFF	TGTGCCAGTAGGTTACAGGGAATGAACACTGAAGCTTTCTTT	.	TRBJ1-1	.	TRBV19
CASSLQGSSYEQYF	TGTGCCAGTTCACTACAGGGAAGCTCCTACGAGCAGTACTTC	.	TRBJ2-7	.	TRBV18
CASRRQGDRGLSQYF	TGCGCCAGCAGAAGACAGGGGGACAGGGGTTTGTCCCAGTACTTC	TRBD1	TRBJ2-5	.	TRBV5-1
CASSPSGQGRKQYF	TGTGCCAGCTCACCAAGCGGACAGGGCCGTAAGCAGTACTTC	TRBD1	TRBJ2-7	.	TRBV18
CASSVVGARDTGELFF	TGTGCCAGCAGCGTAGTGGGAGCGAGGGACACCGGGGAGCTGTTTTTT	.	TRBJ2-2	.	TRBV9
CASSYSPGQRTQHF	TGTGCCAGCAGTTACTCGCCGGGACAGAGGACCCAGCATTTT	TRBD1	TRBJ1-5	.	TRBV6-5